This T cell receptor beta chain stems from a study of early T cells in non-severe SARS-CoV-2 infection. Looked up from germline, CDR1 is MRHNA and CDR2 is SNTAGT. This CDR3 is 13 amino acids long. Trimming pared 2 bases from V and 1 base from J, leaving 5 bases between. MiXCR was run by TCRdb on the 5' RACE reads, yielding one entry per CDR3 protein. The sample has some 24,000 distinct CDR3 sequences, 4.3% seen once. The origin of this receptor is an adult who was a healthcare worker with PCR-confirmed SARS-CoV-2 infection or an uninfected control (not recorded which). Sequences were obtained from whole blood. V gene TRBV6-4 combines with J gene TRBJ1-1; D not resolved. The CDR3 DNA is TGTGCCAGCAGTGACGGGGAGAACACTGAAGCTTTCTTT. Protein: CASSDGENTEAFF.